The rows below give T cell receptor beta chains drawn from one sample of a study of blood T cell repertoires in COVID-19. Profiled with immunoSEQ multiplex PCR; TCRdb holds only in-frame clones, not every one. The repertoire consists of over 90,000 clones, with over 75% occurring once and the leading ten covering just under 20%. The material sequenced was peripheral blood. The receptor source for this set is a human donor in a cohort sampled during active COVID-19. Each CDR3 is given with its conserved first and last residue. D genes are given only for firm matches. A clone size is listed for some rows: how often the clone was seen (once, few, many), or a class if it is expanded.

j_call,v_call,d_call,clone_size,cdr3_aa,cdr3_nt
TRBJ2-7,TRBV19,.,.,CATSGSIYEQYF,TGTGCCACCTCGGGGAGTATCTACGAGCAGTACTTC
TRBJ1-3,TRBV14,TRBD1,.,CASSSGTGAGNTIYF,TGTGCCAGCAGCTCCGGGACAGGGGCTGGAAACACCATATATTTT
TRBJ1-5,TRBV3-1/TRBV3-2,.,.,CASSQDFRDQPQHF,TGTGCCAGCAGCCAAGATTTCCGAGATCAGCCCCAGCATTTT
TRBJ2-3,TRBV28,.,.,CASSDLGDSSTDTQYF,TGTGCCAGCAGTGACCTAGGAGATTCTAGCACAGATACGCAGTATTTT
TRBJ2-7,TRBV3-1/TRBV3-2,TRBD1,.,CASSQAPPGQGTYEQYF,TGTGCCAGCAGCCAAGCGCCCCCGGGACAGGGTACATACGAGCAGTACTTC
TRBJ2-3,TRBV10-2,.,.,CASSERVLSTDTQYF,TGCGCCAGCAGTGAACGGGTACTGTCCACAGATACGCAGTATTTT
TRBJ2-3,TRBV3-1/TRBV3-2,TRBD2,.,CASSPGTSRADTQYF,TGTGCCAGCAGTCCGGGGACTAGCAGAGCAGATACGCAGTATTTT
TRBJ2-6,TRBV11-2,.,.,CASSLGSSSGANVLTF,TGTGCCAGCAGCTTAGGTAGTAGCTCTGGGGCCAACGTCCTGACTTTC
TRBJ2-7,TRBV19,.,.,CASSGGGQAAYEQYF,TGTGCCAGTAGCGGGGGCGGACAGGCAGCCTACGAGCAGTACTTC
TRBJ2-5,TRBV7-2,.,.,CASSQGGISETQYF,TGTGCCAGCAGCCAGGGGGGAATCTCCGAGACCCAGTACTTC
TRBJ2-7,TRBV28,.,once,CASHTTSRLYEQYF,TGTGCCAGTCATACCACTAGCCGACTCTACGAGCAGTACTTC
TRBJ1-5,TRBV2,TRBD1,.,CASRGGQYSNQPQHF,TGTGCCAGCAGGGGGGGACAGTATAGCAATCAGCCCCAGCATTTT
TRBJ2-7,TRBV4-2,TRBD2,few,CASSQDRPSGSTYEQYF,TGTGCCAGCAGCCAAGATCGTCCTAGCGGGAGCACCTACGAGCAGTACTTC
TRBJ2-7,TRBV6-1,TRBD2,.,CASSEIRDYAYEQYF,TGTGCCAGCAGTGAGATCCGGGACTACGCCTACGAGCAGTACTTC
TRBJ2-7,TRBV7-9,.,.,CASSPVFEQYF,TGTGCCAGCAGCCCGGTTTTCGAGCAGTACTTC
TRBJ2-7,TRBV6-1,.,.,CASSEGQPYEQYF,TGTGCCAGCAGTGAAGGACAGCCCTACGAGCAGTACTTC
TRBJ1-5,TRBV4-2,TRBD1,.,CASSQNRGSNQPQHF,TGTGCCAGCAGCCAAAACAGGGGTAGCAATCAGCCCCAGCATTTT
TRBJ2-1,TRBV10-3,.,.,CAISEVRNPPGGSYNEQFF,TGTGCCATCAGTGAGGTCAGGAATCCTCCAGGGGGGTCCTACAATGAGCAGTTCTTC
TRBJ1-1,TRBV5-5,TRBD1,.,CASSLDRVYTEAFF,TGTGCCAGCAGCCTGGACAGGGTTTACACTGAAGCTTTCTTT
TRBJ2-7,TRBV11-2,.,.,CASSLAGGPYEQYF,TGTGCCAGCAGCTTAGCTGGGGGCCCCTACGAGCAGTACTTC
TRBJ2-4,TRBV19,TRBD1,once,CASRTGGLTKNIQYF,TGTGCCAGTAGGACAGGGGGACTAACCAAAAACATTCAGTACTTC
TRBJ1-1,TRBV6-5,TRBD1,.,CASTDRGLKDTEAFF,TGTGCCAGCACCGACAGGGGGCTGAAGGACACTGAAGCTTTCTTT
TRBJ2-7,TRBV5-8,TRBD1,.,CASSRQGMEVVEQYF,TGTGCCAGCAGCCGACAGGGCATGGAGGTGGTCGAGCAGTACTTC
TRBJ1-1,TRBV11-2,.,few,CASSLSRTRWAFF,TGTGCCAGCAGCTTATCCCGAACCCGGTGGGCTTTCTTT
TRBJ2-1,TRBV19,TRBD2,.,CASSRTSGRGSYNEQFF,TGTGCCAGTAGTAGGACTAGCGGGAGGGGCTCCTACAATGAGCAGTTCTTC
TRBJ2-2,TRBV5-1,TRBD1,.,CASSFDRGQTGELFF,TGCGCCAGCAGTTTCGACAGGGGGCAGACCGGGGAGCTGTTTTTT
TRBJ2-1,TRBV28,TRBD2,few,CASSSLAGEGNEQFF,TGTGCCAGCAGTTCCCTAGCGGGAGAGGGAAATGAGCAGTTCTTC
TRBJ2-6,TRBV5-1,.,.,CASSLVLGSGANVLTF,TGCGCCAGCAGCTTGGTACTTGGTTCTGGGGCCAACGTCCTGACTTTC
TRBJ2-7,TRBV7-2,TRBD2,.,CASSWGTSSYEQYF,TGTGCCAGCAGTTGGGGGACTAGCAGCTACGAGCAGTACTTC
TRBJ2-6,TRBV6-6,.,.,CASRRGDRLTF,TGTGCCAGCAGGCGCGGCGACAGGCTTACTTTC
TRBJ1-2,TRBV19,TRBD1,.,CASSPDRGNYGYTF,TGTGCCAGTAGTCCGGACAGGGGAAACTATGGCTACACCTTC
TRBJ2-1,TRBV3-1/TRBV3-2,.,.,CASSRITRKDGNEQFF,TGTGCCAGCAGCCGGATCACTAGGAAGGATGGGAATGAGCAGTTCTTC
TRBJ1-2,TRBV5-1,.,.,CASSPAPSGVSANYGYTF,TGCGCCAGCAGCCCCGCACCCTCGGGGGTTTCAGCTAACTATGGCTACACCTTC
TRBJ1-2,TRBV5-6,.,.,CASSLVSRSYGYTF,TGTGCCAGCAGCTTGGTGTCTAGGTCCTATGGCTACACCTTC
TRBJ1-2,TRBV10-3,.,.,CAISELQDNYGYTF,TGTGCCATCAGTGAGTTACAGGATAACTATGGCTACACCTTC